These T cell receptor beta chains were read from a single sample in a study of T cell responses to AZD1222 COVID-19 vaccine. Only in-frame clones appear in the TCRdb table, and some are missing; sequencing was by immunoSEQ multiplex PCR. This sample has about 110,000 clones, with roughly nine tenths found just once. Here the sequenced sample was peripheral blood, taken on day 0 of AZD1222 vaccination. These receptors originate from an adult in good health. The CDR3 runs from the conserved cysteine through the conserved F or W. D genes are given only for firm matches. Clone size is given for some rows only: seen once, a few or many times, or a class if the clone is expanded.

J gene,D gene,clone size,V gene,CDR3 protein,CDR3 DNA
TRBJ2-2,TRBD1,.,TRBV19,CASSPTGIGTGELFF,TGTGCCAGTAGTCCGACAGGGATAGGCACCGGGGAGCTGTTTTTT
TRBJ2-7,.,.,TRBV19,CASSISGQSYEQYF,TGTGCCAGTAGTATTTCCGGACAATCCTACGAGCAGTACTTC
TRBJ1-1,.,.,TRBV14,CASSQVQNTEAFF,TGTGCCAGCAGCCAAGTACAGAACACTGAAGCTTTCTTT
TRBJ1-6,TRBD1,.,TRBV5-1,CASSSTGGNSPLHF,TGCGCCAGCAGCTCTACAGGGGGCAATTCACCCCTCCACTTT
TRBJ1-4,TRBD1,.,TRBV28,CASRRQGAGEKLFF,TGTGCCAGCAGGAGACAGGGGGCGGGTGAAAAACTGTTTTTT
TRBJ2-7,TRBD2,.,TRBV7-3,CASSPSGTSGRGEQYF,TGTGCCAGCAGCCCCTCAGGGACTAGCGGGAGAGGCGAGCAGTACTTC
TRBJ1-4,.,.,TRBV5-1,CASSLGPANEKLFF,TGCGCCAGCAGCTTGGGTCCGGCTAATGAAAAACTGTTTTTT
TRBJ1-2,.,.,TRBV6-6,CASSYSVRYGYTF,TGTGCCAGCAGTTACTCCGTGAGATACGGCTACACCTTC
TRBJ1-2,.,.,TRBV4-1,CASSQLFAGVGYTF,TGCGCCAGCAGCCAACTCTTTGCAGGGGTTGGCTACACCTTC
TRBJ2-1,.,once,TRBV5-1,CASSLAQGGYNEQFF,TGCGCCAGCAGCTTGGCTCAGGGGGGCTACAATGAGCAGTTCTTC
TRBJ2-3,.,.,TRBV10-2,CASSGSGPDTQYF,TGCGCCAGCAGTGGGTCAGGGCCAGATACGCAGTATTTT
TRBJ1-2,TRBD1,.,TRBV19,CASTDQGGRGYGYTF,TGTGCCAGTACGGACCAGGGCGGCAGGGGGTATGGCTACACCTTC
TRBJ2-5,.,once,TRBV7-2,CASSFGGGETQYF,TGTGCCAGCAGCTTTGGGGGAGGAGAGACCCAGTACTTC
TRBJ1-1,.,.,TRBV7-2,CASSLLSTEAFF,TGTGCCAGCAGCTTGCTGTCCACTGAAGCTTTCTTT
TRBJ2-1,TRBD1,once,TRBV10-3,CAISGGQGRNEQFF,TGTGCCATCAGTGGGGGACAGGGTCGCAATGAGCAGTTCTTC
TRBJ2-7,.,.,TRBV7-8,CASSQSGFSYEQYF,TGTGCCAGCAGCCAATCGGGGTTCTCCTACGAGCAGTACTTC
TRBJ2-7,.,.,TRBV6-5,CASSPSGGSYEQYF,TGTGCCAGCAGCCCCTCTGGGGGCTCCTACGAGCAGTACTTC
TRBJ2-1,TRBD2,.,TRBV10-1,CASSEKPSGRRNEQFF,TGCGCCAGCAGTGAGAAGCCTAGCGGGAGGCGGAATGAGCAGTTCTTC
TRBJ1-3,.,.,TRBV7-2,CASSLDGADSGNTIYF,TGTGCCAGCAGCTTAGATGGTGCGGACTCTGGAAACACCATATATTTT
TRBJ2-7,.,.,TRBV7-9,CASSLTSYEQYF,TGTGCCAGCAGCTTAACCTCCTACGAGCAGTACTTC
TRBJ1-4,.,.,TRBV5-1,CASSWGTQRGEKLFF,TGCGCCAGCAGCTGGGGGACACAACGGGGTGAAAAACTGTTTTTT
TRBJ1-2,.,.,TRBV5-4,CASSLAGSYGYTF,TGTGCCAGCAGCTTGGCGGGGTCCTATGGCTACACCTTC
TRBJ2-2,.,.,TRBV5-5,CASSLGFGHTNTGELFF,TGTGCCAGCAGCTTGGGATTCGGACATACGAACACCGGGGAGCTGTTTTTT
TRBJ1-2,.,.,TRBV10-3,CAISGTTTNGYTF,TGTGCCATCAGTGGGACAACTACCAATGGCTACACCTTC
TRBJ1-5,.,.,TRBV2,CAAARGDNQPQHF,TGTGCCGCCGCCAGGGGCGACAATCAGCCCCAGCATTTT
TRBJ1-1,.,few,TRBV10-2,CASSEGWAVEAFF,TGCGCCAGCAGTGAGGGTTGGGCGGTTGAAGCTTTCTTT
TRBJ1-6,.,.,TRBV2,CASSEAGTSSYNSPLHF,TGTGCCAGCAGTGAAGCGGGGACCAGCTCCTATAATTCACCCCTCCACTTT
TRBJ2-3,.,.,TRBV29-1,CSVVGTHDTDTQYF,TGCAGCGTTGTAGGCACGCACGACACAGATACGCAGTATTTT
TRBJ2-1,TRBD2,.,TRBV4-3,CASSQGGGRYNEQFF,TGCGCCAGCAGCCAAGGTGGCGGGAGGTACAATGAGCAGTTCTTC
TRBJ1-1,TRBD1,once,TRBV19,CASSGDRAGFEAFF,TGTGCCAGTAGTGGAGACAGGGCGGGATTTGAAGCTTTCTTT
TRBJ1-2,TRBD1,.,TRBV7-2,CASSPGQGHYGYTF,TGTGCCAGCAGCCCCGGACAGGGCCACTATGGCTACACCTTC
TRBJ1-5,.,.,TRBV5-1,CASSLGGSNQPQHF,TGCGCCAGCAGCTTGGGAGGGTCCAATCAGCCCCAGCATTTT
TRBJ1-4,.,.,TRBV6-5,CASSFRSETNEKLFF,TGTGCCAGCAGTTTCCGGAGTGAGACTAATGAAAAACTGTTTTTT
TRBJ2-1,TRBD2,.,TRBV19,CASSLARLAGVGDEQFF,TGTGCCAGTAGCCTAGCCCGACTAGCGGGAGTAGGGGATGAGCAGTTCTTC
TRBJ2-1,TRBD2,.,TRBV9,CASSPGLGTYNEQFF,TGTGCCAGCAGCCCAGGACTAGGTACCTACAATGAGCAGTTCTTC
TRBJ1-4,.,.,TRBV5-1,CASRVRDDGEKLFF,TGCGCCAGCAGGGTTAGGGATGACGGTGAAAAACTGTTTTTT
TRBJ1-5,.,.,TRBV12-3/TRBV12-4,CASGSGVRQPQHF,TGTGCCAGCGGCTCAGGGGTCCGCCAGCCCCAGCATTTT
TRBJ2-7,TRBD1,.,TRBV7-9,CASSPVTGDRGFFYEQYF,TGTGCCAGCAGCCCCGTCACGGGGGACAGGGGTTTTTTCTACGAGCAGTACTTC
TRBJ2-2,TRBD1,.,TRBV7-3,CASSPRTGGTGELFF,TGTGCCAGCAGCCCAAGGACAGGGGGCACCGGGGAGCTGTTTTTT
TRBJ1-1,.,.,TRBV7-9,CASSPPGGTEAFF,TGTGCCAGCAGTCCCCCTGGGGGTACTGAAGCTTTCTTT
TRBJ2-7,TRBD2,.,TRBV6-5,CATYSPGLVYYEQYF,TGTGCCACCTATTCTCCGGGACTAGTTTACTACGAGCAGTACTTC
TRBJ2-7,TRBD2,.,TRBV4-1,CASSPGLAGYEQYF,TGCGCCAGCAGCCCGGGACTAGCGGGATACGAGCAGTACTTC
TRBJ2-5,TRBD1,.,TRBV6-5,CAVSRAGGLETQYF,TGTGCCGTGTCGCGGGCAGGGGGCTTGGAGACCCAGTACTTC
TRBJ2-2,.,.,TRBV9,CASSVGGVAGELFF,TGTGCCAGCAGCGTTGGAGGGGTGGCCGGGGAGCTGTTTTTT
TRBJ2-7,TRBD1,.,TRBV19,CASSRQGAEQYF,TGTGCCAGTAGTAGACAGGGGGCCGAGCAGTACTTC
TRBJ1-5,.,.,TRBV18,CASSPDGLDNQPQHF,TGTGCCAGCTCACCGGACGGATTGGACAATCAGCCCCAGCATTTT
TRBJ1-3,.,.,TRBV6-5,CASSYSRVVNTIYF,TGTGCCAGCAGTTACTCGAGGGTTGTAAACACCATATATTTT
TRBJ1-2,.,.,TRBV4-2,CASSQDLAQAGYGYTF,TGTGCCAGCAGCCAAGATCTCGCTCAGGCCGGGTATGGCTACACCTTC